This T cell receptor beta chain was sequenced during a study of blood T cell repertoires in COVID-19. Per the original methods: Counts of nucleated cells, estimated from reference gene primer amplification, were obtained. Here immunoSEQ multiplex PCR was the method, and the copy in TCRdb shows in-frame clones only, minus some. V and J calls and clone size follow that table, whereas D and trimming were derived from the DNA. The top ten clones hold more than 9% of a sample with 210,000 or so clones, roughly 80% of them seen once. This CDR3 comprises 17 residues. The ends lost 6 bases at V and 0 bases at J; junction bases unmatched: 8. CDR1 LGHNT and CDR2 FRNRAP come from the germline V gene.

The sample consisted of peripheral blood. The sequence was collected from a woman older than 75 with acute or convalescent COVID-19. The rearrangement joins TRBV12-5 to TRBJ1-4; 9 nucleotides align to TRBD1. The CDR3 nucleotides read TGTGCTAGTGGCCCCGGGACAGGGAGTGCAACTAATGAAAAACTGTTTTTT. This codes for CASGPGTGSATNEKLFF.